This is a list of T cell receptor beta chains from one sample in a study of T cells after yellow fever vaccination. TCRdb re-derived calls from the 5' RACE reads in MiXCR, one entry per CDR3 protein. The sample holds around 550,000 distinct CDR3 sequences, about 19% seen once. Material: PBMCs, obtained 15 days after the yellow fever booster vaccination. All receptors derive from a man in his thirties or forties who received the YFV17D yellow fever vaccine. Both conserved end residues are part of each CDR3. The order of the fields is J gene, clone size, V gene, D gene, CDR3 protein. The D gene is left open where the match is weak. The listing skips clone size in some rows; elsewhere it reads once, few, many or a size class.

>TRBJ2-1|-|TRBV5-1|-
CASGGQGSSYNEQFF
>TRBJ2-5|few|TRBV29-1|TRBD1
CSWAGQGFEETQYF
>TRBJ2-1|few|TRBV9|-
CASSARGLTNNEQFF
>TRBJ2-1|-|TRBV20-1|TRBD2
CSAREAGEYNEQFF
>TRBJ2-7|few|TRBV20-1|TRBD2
CSARQLAKTYEQYF
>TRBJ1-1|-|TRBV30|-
CAWIKTGSMNTEAFF
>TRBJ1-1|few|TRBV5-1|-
CASSLNSKAFF
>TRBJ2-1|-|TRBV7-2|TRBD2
CASRGGGWTSADNEQFF
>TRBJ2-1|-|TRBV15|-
CATSSPGWTATYNEQFF
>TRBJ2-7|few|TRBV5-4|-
CASSLGDPGEQYF
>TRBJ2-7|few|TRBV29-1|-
CSVVGGAPLYEQYF
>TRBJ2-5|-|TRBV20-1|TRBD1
CSYKTGTGLQETQYF
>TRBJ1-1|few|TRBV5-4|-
CASSLGWAGTEAFF
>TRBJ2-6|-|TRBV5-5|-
CASSLATGGPSGANVLTF
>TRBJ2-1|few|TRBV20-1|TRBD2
CSARAGTRGINEQFF